This T cell receptor beta chain was found in a study of blood T cells in healthy people across ages. Findings and caveats of the study: Compared with aged donors, long-lived donors showed fewer expanded clones, suggesting selection. Shifts in expanded clonotypes may have been confounded by donor CMV status, which was unknown.

As for this clonotype: Its antigen is currently unknown.

Using a J-beta primer mix together with a sample-barcoded 5' primer, a second PCR was run for about 6 to 12 cycles. A single record per CDR3 protein comes from TCRdb applying MiXCR to the 5' RACE reads. The repertoire includes over 1,200,000 distinct CDR3 sequences, around 59% of them detected once, and roughly 6.3% sits in the top ten. The CDR3 has 15 residues. The trim removed 6 bases at V and 2 bases at J, leaving 5 bases unmatched. Germline V lookup: CDR1 DFQATT, CDR2 SNEGSKA (reference sequence). The chain joins TRBV20-1 to TRBJ2-3, with TRBD2 matching 13 bases. This TCR was recovered from a young man in good health. Material: blood. CDR3 protein: CSAGTSGIITDTQYF. The CDR3 DNA sequence: TGCAGTGCCGGGACTAGCGGGATCATCACAGATACGCAGTATTTT.